The 32 T cell receptor beta chains below were found in one sample sequenced in a study of blood T cell repertoires in COVID-19. Some clones are missing from TCRdb's copy, which holds only in-frame ones; the method was immunoSEQ multiplex PCR. The sample shows 200,000 to 250,000 clones, 85% to 90% of them seen only once. Sequencing used peripheral blood. These receptor sequences come from an older woman with acute or convalescent COVID-19.

The chain uses TRBV6-6 and TRBJ2-5, with 8 bases fitting TRBD1. The CDR3 covers 16 residues. V trimming: 4 bases; J trimming: 3 bases; junction bases outside the gene matches: 10. Germline CDR1 and CDR2: MNHNY and SVGAGI (reference sequence). CDR3: CASSSVTGGRKETQYF. The CDR3 DNA reads as TGTGCCAGCAGTTCCGTCACAGGGGGAAGGAAAGAGACCCAGTACTTC.

The V call is TRBV6-6, the J call TRBJ1-4; D is perhaps TRBD1 (6 bases). CDR3 length: 16 residues. Trimming removed 6 bases at V and 0 bases at J, with 14 bases between. Germline V lookup: CDR1 MNHNY, CDR2 SVGAGI (reference sequence). This chain's CDR3 is CASSDPGGPTNEKLFF. DNA for the CDR3: TGTGCCAGCAGCGACCCGGGGGGGCCAACTAATGAAAAACTGTTTTTT.

This clone was seen a handful of times. J is TRBJ1-3 and V is TRBV6-5; D is ambiguous. Germline V gives CDR1 MNHEY, CDR2 SVGAGI. The CDR3 has 16 amino acids. The ends were cut back, 2 bases at V and 0 bases at J, with 11 bases in the middle. CDR3 sequence: CASSYTQASSGNTIYF. As DNA, the CDR3 is TGTGCCAGCAGTTACACCCAGGCCAGCTCTGGAAACACCATATATTTT.

The chain has TRBV28 and TRBJ2-5; perhaps TRBD2 as D (6 bases). Trimming stripped 5 bases from V and 9 bases from J, with 13 bases between. This CDR3 contains 12 residues. Germline loops: CDR1 MDHEN, CDR2 SYDVKM. The CDR3 coding sequence is TGTGCCAGCAGTCCTGTAGGGGAGGCCCAGTACTTC. It is translated as CASSPVGEAQYF.

This chain connects TRBV2 to TRBJ1-4, with 7 positions matching TRBD1. The CDR3 is made up of 16 amino acids. J gave up 5 bases and V 6 bases, and 12 bases lay outside the gene matches. The germline CDR1 and CDR2 sequences are SNHLY and FYNNEI. The CDR3 DNA reads TGTGCCAGCAGAGGGATCACAGGGGCGATGAATGAAAAACTGTTTTTT. This encodes CASRGITGAMNEKLFF.

The chain has TRBV7-9 and TRBJ1-6; 11 bases line up with TRBD1. The CDR3 runs to 17 residues. Trimming removed 5 bases from V and 0 bases from J; junction bases left unmatched: 3. Germline lookup yields CDR1 SEHNR and CDR2 FQNEAQ (reference sequence). CDR3 sequence reads: CASSGQGANSYNSPLHF. The CDR3, as DNA: TGTGCCAGCAGCGGACAGGGGGCAAACTCCTATAATTCACCCCTCCACTTT.

The V call is TRBV28, the J call TRBJ1-2; 7 bases align to TRBD1. Trimming removed 3 bases from V and 5 bases from J; junction bases left unmatched: 6. Germline V gives CDR1 MDHEN, CDR2 SYDVKM. This CDR3 comprises 14 residues. In DNA, the CDR3 is TGTGCCAGCAGTTTCTCAGGGACAGAATATGGCTACACCTTC. Translation gives CASSFSGTEYGYTF.

This chain joins TRBV19 and TRBJ1-4; D is uncertain. Trimming left V 0 bases short and J 5 bases short, with 13 bases between. There are 16 residues in the CDR3. Germline V gene sequence: CDR1 LNHDA, CDR2 SQIVND (reference sequence). The CDR3 region has the DNA TGTGCCAGTAGTATAGATTCCGGGAGCCAGAATGAAAAACTGTTTTTT. Amino acid sequence: CASSIDSGSQNEKLFF.

The chain carries TRBV4-1 and TRBJ2-5; D remains unclear. V lost 2 bases and J 2 bases, leaving 12 bases between the germline ends. Germline CDR1 reads MGHRA; CDR2 reads YSYEKL. This CDR3 has 15 amino acids. The CDR3 nucleotides are TGCGCCAGCAGCCAACTGGAGCGTAAACAAGAGACCCAGTACTTC. As protein: CASSQLERKQETQYF.

J is TRBJ2-7 and V is TRBV6-2 or TRBV6-3; D possibly corresponds to TRBD1 (6 bases). Germline V gives CDR1 MNHEY, CDR2 SVGEGT. The length of the CDR3 is 12 residues. V was shortened by 4 bases and J by 2 bases, with 6 bases between the two germline ends. The CDR3 DNA follows: TGTGCCAGCAGTTGGACAGCCTACGAGCAGTACTTC. This encodes CASSWTAYEQYF.

This chain uses TRBV30 with TRBJ1-2; tentatively, D is TRBD1 (5 bases). Germline loops: CDR1 GTSNPN, CDR2 SVGIG (reference sequence). The length of the CDR3 is 14 residues. V was shortened by 1 base and J by 13 bases, with 22 bases between the two germline ends. The CDR3, as DNA: TGTGCCTGGAGTGCACTCGACAGTTCTGGATCTCGCACCTTC. Amino acid sequence: CAWSALDSSGSRTF.

The chain links TRBV5-8 to TRBJ1-2; D is ambiguous. Germline-derived CDR1 and CDR2 are SGHTS and YDEGEE. The CDR3 spans 14 residues. V lost 0 bases and J lost 4, with 10 bases in between. This CDR3 is CASSLALGAYGYTF. The CDR3 bases are TGTGCCAGCAGCTTGGCGTTGGGAGCCTATGGCTACACCTTC.

The V and J genes are TRBV5-1 and TRBJ2-5, with TRBD1 matching over 9 bases. This CDR3 comprises 15 residues. Trimming removed 4 bases from V and 4 bases from J; junction bases left unmatched: 8. Germline values: CDR1 SGHRS, CDR2 YFSETQ. DNA for the CDR3: TGCGCCAGCAGCCGGGACAGGGTGGCAGGAGAGACCCAGTACTTC. It codes for CASSRDRVAGETQYF.

The V and J genes are TRBV20-1 and TRBJ2-1, with no clear D. The germline V gene encodes CDR1 DFQATT and CDR2 SNEGSKA (reference sequence). Deletions cut 6 bases from V and 6 bases from J, with 9 bases between. The CDR3 covers 11 residues. CDR3 residues: CSAVSLNEQFF. The DNA of the CDR3 is TGCAGTGCCGTCAGTCTCAATGAGCAGTTCTTC.

The J gene is TRBJ1-4, the V gene TRBV5-8, with D possibly TRBD1 on 5 matching bases. The length of the CDR3 is 15 residues. Germline V gene sequence: CDR1 SGHTS, CDR2 YDEGEE. V was pared by 6 bases and J by 3 bases, with 15 bases between. The CDR3 loop is CASNLGRVSNEKLFF. The CDR3 coding sequence is TGTGCCAGCAACCTTGGCAGGGTTTCTAATGAAAAACTGTTTTTT.

The DNA for the CDR3 is TGCGCCAGCAGCCCGGAAGGTTGGGGGCCAAAGGGCACCGGGGAGCTGTTTTTT. Protein: CASSPEGWGPKGTGELFF. The chain employs TRBV5-1 and TRBJ2-2; possible D gene TRBD1, 6 bases. The CDR3 has 18 residues. CDR1 is SGHRS and CDR2 is YFSETQ in the germline V gene. Trimming left V 4 bases short and J 4 bases short, with 23 bases between.

The chain joins TRBV28 to TRBJ2-5; 9 nucleotides match TRBD1. Losses at the gene ends were 2 bases for V and 4 bases for J; bases not matched to a gene: 8. CDR1 MDHEN and CDR2 SYDVKM come from the germline V gene. This CDR3 is built from 16 residues. The CDR3 spells CASSLTTGGTAETQYF. CDR3 sequence (DNA): TGTGCCAGCAGTTTAACAACAGGGGGCACCGCAGAGACCCAGTACTTC.

The CDR3 loop reads CASSLAFGQMTHNGEAFF. In nucleotides, the CDR3 is TGCGCCAGCAGCTTGGCGTTCGGACAGATGACCCACAACGGTGAAGCTTTCTTT. This chain uses TRBV5-1 with TRBJ1-1, with D possibly matching TRBD1 (6 bases). Trimming took 0 bases from V and 7 from J, leaving 25 bases between them. From germline, CDR1 is SGHRS and CDR2 YFSETQ. CDR3 length: 18 residues.

The chain joins TRBV28 to TRBJ1-1, with 7 nucleotides matching TRBD1. V lost 7 bases, J lost 4 bases, and 6 bases stayed unmatched. Germline CDR1 is MDHEN and CDR2 is SYDVKM. The CDR3 sequence is 13 residues long. The chain's CDR3 is CASTVDRVTEAFF. In nucleotides, the CDR3 is TGTGCCAGCACTGTAGACAGGGTCACTGAAGCTTTCTTT.

The chain carries TRBV5-1 and TRBJ1-4, with 8 bases fitting TRBD1. Germline V gene lookup returns CDR1 SGHRS and CDR2 YFSETQ. This CDR3 contains 14 residues. Germline trimming cut 5 bases from V and 11 bases from J; bases unmatched to any gene: 11. The CDR3 DNA reads as TGCGCCAGCAGTCACGGACAGGGAGGCGAGAAACTGTTTTTT. Its protein product is CASSHGQGGEKLFF.

The J gene is TRBJ1-2, the V gene TRBV6-6, with D uncertain. The V end lost 6 bases, the J end lost 4 bases, and 12 bases lay between the germline ends. The V gene's germline CDR1 is MNHNY and CDR2 SVGAGI (reference sequence). The CDR3 length is 13 residues. In DNA, the CDR3 is TGTGCCAGCAGCCCGGGTTGGATCTATGGCTACACCTTC. Residues: CASSPGWIYGYTF.

The chain combines TRBV6-5 with TRBJ1-2; 9 bases fit TRBD1. The CDR3 consists of 14 residues. The junction had 6 bases not matched to a gene; V was cut back by 6 bases and J by 4 bases. Germline CDR1 reads MNHEY; CDR2 reads SVGAGI. This CDR3 reads CASRFTGGGYGYTF. The CDR3 nucleotides are TGTGCCAGCAGATTTACAGGGGGCGGCTATGGCTACACCTTC.

The genes are TRBV6-5 and TRBJ1-2; 9 nucleotides match TRBD1. In germline, CDR1 is MNHEY, CDR2 SVGAGI. The CDR3 is 15 residues long. The junction had 3 bases not matched to a gene; V was cut back by 0 bases and J by 4 bases. This chain's CDR3 is CASSYSGQGSYGYTF. In DNA form, the CDR3 reads TGTGCCAGCAGTTACTCCGGACAGGGGAGCTATGGCTACACCTTC.

The chain recombines TRBV7-9 with TRBJ1-2, with 8 bases aligning to TRBD1. Germline lookup yields CDR1 SEHNR and CDR2 FQNEAQ (reference sequence). The CDR3 totals 14 residues. Trimming took 1 base from V and 6 from J; bases not matched to a gene: 4. The CDR3 DNA reads TGTGCCAGCAGCTTAGGACAGGGGATCGATGGCTACACCTTC. The encoded protein is CASSLGQGIDGYTF.

The rearrangement joins TRBV3-1 (or the pseudogene TRBV3-2) to TRBJ1-2, with TRBD1 as a possible D gene (6 bases). The germline V gene has CDR1 LGHDT and CDR2 YNNKEL (reference sequence). V lost 8 bases and J lost 5, with 15 bases in between. The CDR3 sequence is 13 residues long. CDR3 in DNA: TGTGCCAGCTCTCCAGACAGGACTTATGGCTACACCTTC. Translated: CASSPDRTYGYTF.

V and J are TRBV29-1 and TRBJ1-1, with TRBD1 matching over 7 bases. Germline V gene lookup returns CDR1 SQVTM and CDR2 ANQGSEA. V trimming: 6 bases; J trimming: 4 bases; junction bases outside the gene matches: 8. This CDR3 is built from 13 residues. As DNA, the CDR3 is TGCAGCGTCGCTCAGGGGGGAAGCACTGAAGCTTTCTTT. This translates into CSVAQGGSTEAFF.

This chain links TRBV19 with TRBJ1-1, with 7 bases matching TRBD1. Per germline, CDR1 LNHDA and CDR2 SQIVND (reference sequence). V was clipped by 4 bases and J by 0 bases; unmatched bases: 8. CDR3 length: 16 residues. In DNA form, the CDR3 reads TGTGCCAGTAGTACGAGGGGGCTTTCAGTGAACACTGAAGCTTTCTTT. It translates to CASSTRGLSVNTEAFF.

The rearrangement links TRBV9 to TRBJ2-3, with 8 bases identical to TRBD1. The CDR3 is 15 amino acids. The V gene end was trimmed by 4 bases and the J gene end by 0 bases; junction bases not matched to a gene: 4. Germline assignment: CDR1 SGDLS and CDR2 YYNGEE. CDR3 amino acids: CASSSRQGSTDTQYF. The CDR3 DNA sequence: TGTGCCAGCAGCTCGAGACAGGGGAGCACAGATACGCAGTATTTT.

To note about this clone: The junction and the germline gene differ at one end; a read error may be behind it. The V call is TRBV14, the J call TRBJ2-7; 10 nucleotides align to TRBD1. CDR3 length equals 17 residues. Germline CDR1 is SGHDN and CDR2 is FVKESK. This CDR3 is CASSQGARTGGSYEQYF. The DNA for the CDR3 is TGTGCCAGCAGTCAAGGAGCGAGGACAGGGGGCTCCTACGAGCAGTACTTC.

A note on this clone: The same CDR3 arises from other DNA sequences in this sample as well. This chain joins TRBV19 and TRBJ1-2; 10 bases are shared with TRBD1. Germline CDR1 and CDR2: LNHDA and SQIVND (reference sequence). There are 14 residues in the CDR3. Trimming at V came to 4 bases and at J to 4 bases, leaving 3 bases not matched to a gene. CDR3: CASSSRTGGYGYTF. CDR3 coding DNA: TGTGCCAGTAGTAGCCGGACAGGGGGCTATGGCTACACCTTC.

V and J are TRBV6-5 and TRBJ1-6, with a weak D call TRBD1 (5 bases). The CDR3 has 14 residues. CDR1 and CDR2 (germline): MNHEY, SVGAGI. CDR3 DNA sequence: TGTGTACCCTCCCCCGTGGCAGGGAATTCACCCCTCCACTTT. Amino acids: CVPSPVAGNSPLHF.

Note on this clone: At one boundary the junction diverges from the germline segment, which might be a read error. This chain joins TRBV6-5 and TRBJ2-1; the D gene is possibly TRBD2 (7 bases). Germline-derived CDR1 and CDR2 are MNHEY and SVGAGI. CDR3 length equals 13 residues. The CDR3 reads CASSYSVGGRTLF. The CDR3 DNA is TGTGCCAGCAGTTACTCGGTCGGGGGGCGCACCCTCTTC.